The present T cell receptor (beta chain) was sequenced within a study of CD8+ T cells in alopecia areata. Extracted RNA was reverse transcribed into cDNA, the sequencing template. Generated by immunoSEQ multiplex PCR, the TCRdb table keeps only in-frame clones and is missing some. The table lists about 180,000 clones, roughly 58% of them singletons. The treatment here: oral pan-JAK inhibitor, 5-10 mg twice daily. Peripheral blood, together with lesional scalp punch biopsies, was collected from alopecia areata patients. The CDR3 contains 15 residues. The trim removed 5 bases at V and 2 bases at J, leaving 7 bases unmatched. From germline, CDR1 is SEHNR and CDR2 FQNEAQ (reference sequence).

The sample was CD4+ T cells sorted from blood, taken between weeks 55 and 65, from a patient treated with tofacitinib. The J gene is TRBJ2-3, the V gene TRBV7-9, with 7 bases fitting TRBD1. The clonotype comes from a human donor with alopecia areata. The CDR3 DNA follows: TGTGCCAGCAGCCCGGGACAGATACCCACAGATACGCAGTATTTT. Translating gives CASSPGQIPTDTQYF.